This entry describes one TCR beta chain. This sample is part of a study of shared clonotypes between healthy human individuals. After removal of 5 bases from V and 5 bases from J, the junction contained 6 bases not matched to a gene. Germline V gene data show CDR1 as GTSNPN and CDR2 as SVGIG (reference sequence). The CDR3 has 13 residues. The authors divided CD4+ cells into CD45RA+ naive and CD45RA-negative memory subsets. TCRdb's copy holds only in-frame clones and misses some; the assay was immunoSEQ multiplex PCR. The data hold over a million clones, with roughly 74% observed a single time. The sample was memory CD4+ T cells from PBMCs. Indicated subset: CD45RA-negative fraction. The sequence derives from a young man in good health. Some clones in this sample may be carry-over from other donors' samples. The V call is TRBV30, the J call TRBJ2-5, with TRBD2 identical over 9 bases. CDR3 loop: CAWVTSGWETQYF. CDR3 nucleotides: TGTGCCTGGGTCACTAGCGGGTGGGAGACCCAGTACTTC.